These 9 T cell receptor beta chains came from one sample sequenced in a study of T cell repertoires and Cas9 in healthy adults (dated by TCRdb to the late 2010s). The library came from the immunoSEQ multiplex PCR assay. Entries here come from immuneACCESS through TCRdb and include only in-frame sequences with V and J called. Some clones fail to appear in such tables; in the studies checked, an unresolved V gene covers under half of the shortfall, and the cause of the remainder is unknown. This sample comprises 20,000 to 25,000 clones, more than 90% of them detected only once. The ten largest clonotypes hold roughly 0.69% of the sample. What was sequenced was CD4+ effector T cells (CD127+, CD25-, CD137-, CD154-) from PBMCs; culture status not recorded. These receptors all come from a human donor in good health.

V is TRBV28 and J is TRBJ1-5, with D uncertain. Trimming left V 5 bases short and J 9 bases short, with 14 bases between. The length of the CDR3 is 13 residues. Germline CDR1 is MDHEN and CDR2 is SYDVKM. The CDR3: CASSRWRVAPQHF. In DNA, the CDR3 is TGTGCCAGCAGTCGGTGGCGGGTGGCGCCCCAGCATTTT.

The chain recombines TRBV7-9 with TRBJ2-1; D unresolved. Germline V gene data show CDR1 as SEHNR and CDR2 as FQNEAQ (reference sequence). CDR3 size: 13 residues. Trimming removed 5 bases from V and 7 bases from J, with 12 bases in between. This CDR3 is CASSRQRLNEQFF. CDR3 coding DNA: TGTGCCAGCAGCCGACAACGGTTAAATGAGCAGTTCTTC.

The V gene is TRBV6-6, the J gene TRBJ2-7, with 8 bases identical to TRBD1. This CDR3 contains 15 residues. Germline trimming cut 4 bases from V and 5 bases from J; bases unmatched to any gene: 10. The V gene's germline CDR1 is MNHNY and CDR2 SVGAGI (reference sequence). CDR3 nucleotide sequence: TGTGCCAGCAGTTCGACAGGGGCCGCCGTCCACGAGCAGTACTTC. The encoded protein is CASSSTGAAVHEQYF.

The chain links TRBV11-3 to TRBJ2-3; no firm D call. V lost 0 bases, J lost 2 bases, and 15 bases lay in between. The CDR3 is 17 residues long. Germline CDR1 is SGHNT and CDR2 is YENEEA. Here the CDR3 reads CASSLDSRWPFTDTQYF. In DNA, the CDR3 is TGTGCCAGCAGCTTAGACAGCCGATGGCCGTTCACAGATACGCAGTATTTT.

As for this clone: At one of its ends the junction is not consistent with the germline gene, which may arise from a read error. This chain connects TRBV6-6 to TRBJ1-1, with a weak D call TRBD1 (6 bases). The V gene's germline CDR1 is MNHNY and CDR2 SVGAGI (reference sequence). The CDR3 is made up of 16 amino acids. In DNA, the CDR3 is TGTGCCCGCAGTCTGCGGCCTTTACAGGGACTCACTGAAGCTTTCTTT. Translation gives CARSLRPLQGLTEAFF.

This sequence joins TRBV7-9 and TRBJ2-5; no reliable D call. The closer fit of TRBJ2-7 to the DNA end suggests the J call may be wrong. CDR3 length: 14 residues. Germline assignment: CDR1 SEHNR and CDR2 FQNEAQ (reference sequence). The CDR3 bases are TGTGCCAGCAGCCCAAACGGACGATCCTACGAGCAGTACTTC. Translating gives CASSPNGRSYEQYF.

In DNA form, the CDR3 reads TGTGCCATCAGGGCAGGGTCCACAGATACGCAGTATTTT. The encoded protein is CAIRAGSTDTQYF. The rearrangement uses TRBV10-3 and TRBJ2-3; the D gene is possibly TRBD1 (5 bases). Germline V gene sequence: CDR1 ENHRY, CDR2 SYGVKD. This CDR3 is built from 13 residues. V was pared by 6 bases and J by 2 bases, with 9 bases between.

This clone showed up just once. The CDR3 loop is CAWSRRLDTEAFF. Written as DNA, the CDR3 is TGTGCCTGGAGTAGACGGTTGGACACTGAAGCTTTCTTT. This rearrangement joins TRBV30 to TRBJ1-1; D unclear. Germline-derived CDR1 and CDR2 are GTSNPN and SVGIG (reference sequence). V lost 2 bases and J 3 bases, leaving 10 bases between the germline ends. This CDR3 has 13 residues.

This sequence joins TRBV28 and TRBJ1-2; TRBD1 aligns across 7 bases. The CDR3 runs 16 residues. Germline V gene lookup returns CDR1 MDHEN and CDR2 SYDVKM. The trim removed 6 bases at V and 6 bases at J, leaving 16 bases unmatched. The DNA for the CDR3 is TGTGCCAGCAGCCTCGCAGGAGGGGGCGGTCTTCATGGCTACACCTTC. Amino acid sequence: CASSLAGGGGLHGYTF.